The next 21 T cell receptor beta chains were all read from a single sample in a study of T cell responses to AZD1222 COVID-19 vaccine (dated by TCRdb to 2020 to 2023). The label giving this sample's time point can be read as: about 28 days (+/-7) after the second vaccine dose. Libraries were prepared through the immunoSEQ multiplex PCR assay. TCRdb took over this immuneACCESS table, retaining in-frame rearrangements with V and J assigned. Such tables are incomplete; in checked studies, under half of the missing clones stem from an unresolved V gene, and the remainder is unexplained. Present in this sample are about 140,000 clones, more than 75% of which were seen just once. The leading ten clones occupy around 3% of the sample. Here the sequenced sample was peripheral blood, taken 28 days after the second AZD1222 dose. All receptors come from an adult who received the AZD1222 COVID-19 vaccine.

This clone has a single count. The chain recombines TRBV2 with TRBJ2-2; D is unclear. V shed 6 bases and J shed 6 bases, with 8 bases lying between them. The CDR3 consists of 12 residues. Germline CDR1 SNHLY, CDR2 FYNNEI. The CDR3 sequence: CASRGVAGELFF. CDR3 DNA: TGTGCCAGCAGGGGCGTAGCCGGGGAGCTGTTTTTT.

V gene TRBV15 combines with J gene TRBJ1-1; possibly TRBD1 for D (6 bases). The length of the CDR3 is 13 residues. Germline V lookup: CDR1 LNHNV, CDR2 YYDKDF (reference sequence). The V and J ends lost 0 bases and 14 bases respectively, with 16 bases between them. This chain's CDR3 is CATSRDEGGLGFF. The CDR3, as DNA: TGTGCCACCAGCAGAGATGAGGGGGGGCTCGGATTCTTT.

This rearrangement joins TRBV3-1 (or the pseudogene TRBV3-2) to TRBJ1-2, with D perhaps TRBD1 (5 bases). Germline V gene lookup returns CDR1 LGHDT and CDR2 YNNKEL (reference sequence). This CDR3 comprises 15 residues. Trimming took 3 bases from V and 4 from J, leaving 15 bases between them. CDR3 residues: CASSHCREAGYGYTF. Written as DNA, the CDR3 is TGTGCCAGCAGCCACTGCAGGGAGGCGGGCTATGGCTACACCTTC.

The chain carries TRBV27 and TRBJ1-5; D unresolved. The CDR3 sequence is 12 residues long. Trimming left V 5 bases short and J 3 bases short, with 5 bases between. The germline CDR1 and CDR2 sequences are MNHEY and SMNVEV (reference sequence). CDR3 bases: TGTGCCAGCAGTCCCCTCAATCAGCCCCAGCATTTT. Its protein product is CASSPLNQPQHF.

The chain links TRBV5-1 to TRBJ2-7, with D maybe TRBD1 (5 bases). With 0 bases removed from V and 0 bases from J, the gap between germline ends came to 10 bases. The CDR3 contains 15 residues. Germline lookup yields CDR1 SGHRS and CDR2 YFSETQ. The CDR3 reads CASSLGGGSSYEQYF. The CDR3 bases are TGCGCCAGCAGCTTGGGGGGCGGCAGCTCCTACGAGCAGTACTTC. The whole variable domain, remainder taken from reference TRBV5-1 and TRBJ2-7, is KAGVTQTPRYLIKTRGQQVTLSCSPISGHRSVSWYQQTPGQGLQFLFEYFSETQRNKGNFPGRFSGRQFSNSRSEMNVSTLELGDSALYLCASSLGGGSSYEQYFGPGTRLTVT.

The chain's CDR3 is CASSRSQRQIVGNTIYF. The CDR3 region has the DNA TGCGCCAGCAGCCGATCCCAGAGACAGATTGTAGGAAACACCATATATTTT. The chain is built from TRBV4-1 and TRBJ1-3, with D tentatively TRBD1 (5 bases). CDR3 length: 17 amino acids. Per the germline V gene, CDR1 is MGHRA and CDR2 is YSYEKL. Trimming pared 4 bases from V and 4 bases from J, leaving 20 bases between.

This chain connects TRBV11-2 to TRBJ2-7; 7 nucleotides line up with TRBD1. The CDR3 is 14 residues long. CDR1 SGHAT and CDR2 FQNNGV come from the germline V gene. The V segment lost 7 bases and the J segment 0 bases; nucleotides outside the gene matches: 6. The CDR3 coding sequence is TGTGCCAGCACCCGACAGGGTGACTCCTACGAGCAGTACTTC. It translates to CASTRQGDSYEQYF.

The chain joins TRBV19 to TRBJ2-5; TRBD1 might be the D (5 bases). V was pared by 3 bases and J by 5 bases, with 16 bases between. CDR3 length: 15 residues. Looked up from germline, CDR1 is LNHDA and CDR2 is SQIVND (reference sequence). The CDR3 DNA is TGTGCCAGTAGTATGGGGCAGGGTAATTGGGAGACCCAGTACTTC. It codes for CASSMGQGNWETQYF.

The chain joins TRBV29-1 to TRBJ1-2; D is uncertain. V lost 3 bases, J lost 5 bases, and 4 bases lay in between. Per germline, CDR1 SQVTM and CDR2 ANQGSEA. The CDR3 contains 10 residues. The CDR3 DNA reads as TGCAGCGTTGACAAGTATGGCTACACCTTC. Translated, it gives CSVDKYGYTF. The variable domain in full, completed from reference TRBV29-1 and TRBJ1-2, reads SAVISQKPSRDICQRGTSLTIQCQVDSQVTMMFWYRQQPGQSLTLIATANQGSEATYESGFVIDKFPISRPNLTFSTLTVSNMSPEDSSIYLCSVDKYGYTFGSGTRLTVV.

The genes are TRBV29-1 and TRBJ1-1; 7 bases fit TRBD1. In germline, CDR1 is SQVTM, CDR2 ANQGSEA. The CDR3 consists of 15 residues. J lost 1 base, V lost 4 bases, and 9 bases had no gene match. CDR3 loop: CSVGRQGVGNTEAFF. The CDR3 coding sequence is TGCAGCGTTGGAAGGCAGGGGGTCGGGAACACTGAAGCTTTCTTT.

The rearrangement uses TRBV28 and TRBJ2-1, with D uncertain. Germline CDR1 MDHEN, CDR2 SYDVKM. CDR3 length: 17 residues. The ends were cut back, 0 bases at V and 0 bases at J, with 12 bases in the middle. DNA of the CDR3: TGTGCCAGCAGTTTATGGGCCGGATTCGGCTCCTACAATGAGCAGTTCTTC. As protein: CASSLWAGFGSYNEQFF.

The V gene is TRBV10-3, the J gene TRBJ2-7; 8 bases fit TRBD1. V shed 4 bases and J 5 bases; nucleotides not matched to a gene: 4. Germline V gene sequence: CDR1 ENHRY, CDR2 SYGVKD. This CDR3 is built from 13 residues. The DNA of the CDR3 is TGTGCCATCAGTGGACAGGGGCGGGACGAGCAGTACTTC. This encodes CAISGQGRDEQYF.

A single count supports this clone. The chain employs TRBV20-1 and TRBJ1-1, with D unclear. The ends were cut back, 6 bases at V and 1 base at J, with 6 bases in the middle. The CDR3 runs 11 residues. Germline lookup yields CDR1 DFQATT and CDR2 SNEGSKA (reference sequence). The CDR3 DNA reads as TGCAGTGCCCCAAGGAACACTGAAGCTTTCTTT. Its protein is CSAPRNTEAFF.

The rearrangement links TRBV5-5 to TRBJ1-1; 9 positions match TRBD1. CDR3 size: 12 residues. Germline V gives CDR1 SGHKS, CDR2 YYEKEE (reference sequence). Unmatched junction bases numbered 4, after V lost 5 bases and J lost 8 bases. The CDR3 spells CASSKTGGEAFF. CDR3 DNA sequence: TGTGCCAGCAGTAAGACAGGGGGGGAAGCTTTCTTT.

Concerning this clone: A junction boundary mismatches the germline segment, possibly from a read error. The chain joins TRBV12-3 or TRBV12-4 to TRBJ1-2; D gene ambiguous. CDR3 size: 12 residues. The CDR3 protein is CATSRQNYGYTF. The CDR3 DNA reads TGTGCCACCAGTCGCCAGAACTATGGCTACACCTTC.

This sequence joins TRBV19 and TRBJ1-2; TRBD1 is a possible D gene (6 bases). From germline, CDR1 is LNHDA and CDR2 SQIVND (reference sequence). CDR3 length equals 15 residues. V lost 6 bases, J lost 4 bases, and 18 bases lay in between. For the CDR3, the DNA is TGTGCCAGTAGGATTGACCGGGGGCTGGGCTATGGCTACACCTTC. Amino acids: CASRIDRGLGYGYTF.

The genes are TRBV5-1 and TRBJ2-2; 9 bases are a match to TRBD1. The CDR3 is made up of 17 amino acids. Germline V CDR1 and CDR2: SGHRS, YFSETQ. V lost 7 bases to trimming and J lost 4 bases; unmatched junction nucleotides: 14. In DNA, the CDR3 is TGCGCCAGCTCCATCGCTCCGGGACAGGGAACCACCGGGGAGCTGTTTTTT. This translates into CASSIAPGQGTTGELFF.

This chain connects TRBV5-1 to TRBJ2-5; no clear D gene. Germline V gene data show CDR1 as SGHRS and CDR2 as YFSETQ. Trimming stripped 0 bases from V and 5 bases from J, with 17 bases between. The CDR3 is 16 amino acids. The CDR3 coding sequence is TGCGCCAGCAGCTTGGAGAGCTTGGGTGGCGTGGAGACCCAGTACTTC. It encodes CASSLESLGGVETQYF.

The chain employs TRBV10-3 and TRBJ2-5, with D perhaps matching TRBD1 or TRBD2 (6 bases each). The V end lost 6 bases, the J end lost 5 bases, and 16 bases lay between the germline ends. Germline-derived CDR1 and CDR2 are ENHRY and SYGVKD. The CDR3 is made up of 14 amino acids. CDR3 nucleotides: TGTGCCATCAGCCTGGGACGAGGGGGGGAGACCCAGTACTTC. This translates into CAISLGRGGETQYF.

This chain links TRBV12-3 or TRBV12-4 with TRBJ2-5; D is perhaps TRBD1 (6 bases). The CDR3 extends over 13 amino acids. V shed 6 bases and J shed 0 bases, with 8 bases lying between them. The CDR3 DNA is TGTGCCAGCAGCCAGGGGAACCAAGAGACCCAGTACTTC. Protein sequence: CASSQGNQETQYF.

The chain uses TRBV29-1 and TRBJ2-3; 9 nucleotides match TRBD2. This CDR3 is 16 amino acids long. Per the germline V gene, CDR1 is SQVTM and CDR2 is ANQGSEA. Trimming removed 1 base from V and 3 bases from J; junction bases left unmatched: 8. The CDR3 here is CSVEGAIAGVTDTQYF. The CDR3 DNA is TGCAGCGTTGAAGGGGCCATAGCGGGGGTGACAGATACGCAGTATTTT.